A selection of T cell receptor beta chains follows, all from one sample in a study of beta chain features in type 1 diabetes. The repertoire was sequenced with immunoSEQ multiplex PCR; TCRdb's copy has only in-frame clones and lacks some. The sample lists fewer than 350,000 clones, around a fifth occurring once. Sequenced sample: naive CD4+ T cells from blood. The origin of the receptors is a woman aged 18 to 35 in good health. Each CDR3 is given with its conserved first and last residue. D genes are given only for firm matches. Clone size appears in some rows only: once, few, many, or a class for an expanded clone.

size,V,J,D,CDR3,DNA
NA,TRBV18,TRBJ1-2,TRBD1,CASSPDRDYGYTF,TGTGCCAGCTCACCCGACAGGGACTATGGCTACACCTTC
NA,TRBV25-1,TRBJ1-2,TRBD1,CASSGSGTVYGYTF,TGTGCCAGCAGTGGCTCCGGGACAGTTTATGGCTACACCTTC
NA,TRBV5-4,TRBJ2-7,TRBD2,CASHRTSGGEQYF,TGTGCCAGCCACAGGACTAGCGGAGGCGAGCAGTACTTC
few,TRBV9,TRBJ2-3,NA,CASSVDEGGTQYF,TGTGCCAGCAGCGTAGACGAAGGAGGTACGCAGTATTTT
NA,TRBV30,TRBJ2-1,TRBD1,CAWSAGTGDYNEQFF,TGTGCCTGGAGTGCCGGGACAGGAGACTACAATGAGCAGTTCTTC
once,TRBV20-1,TRBJ2-5,NA,CSATREETQYF,TGCAGTGCGACTCGAGAGGAGACCCAGTACTTC
few,TRBV29-1,TRBJ1-1,TRBD1,CSVGDRGFGTEAFF,TGCAGCGTTGGGGACAGGGGGTTCGGCACTGAAGCTTTCTTT
NA,TRBV29-1,TRBJ1-2,TRBD1,CSVALQGVSDYGYTF,TGCAGCGTTGCCCTCCAGGGGGTGTCCGACTATGGCTACACCTTC
NA,TRBV30,TRBJ2-5,TRBD2,CAWSVGGGAQETQYF,TGTGCCTGGAGTGTAGGCGGGGGGGCCCAAGAGACCCAGTACTTC
NA,TRBV5-1,TRBJ2-3,NA,CASSLGDSRTDTQYF,TGCGCCAGCAGCTTGGGGGACTCGCGCACAGATACGCAGTATTTT
few,TRBV5-1,TRBJ2-3,TRBD2,CASSSMPLAGGTDTQYF,TGCGCCAGCAGCTCGATGCCCCTAGCGGGGGGGACAGATACGCAGTATTTT
NA,TRBV25-1,TRBJ2-7,NA,CASSDQRMAGQYEQYF,TGTGCCAGCAGTGACCAGCGTATGGCAGGGCAGTACGAGCAGTACTTC
NA,TRBV7-6,TRBJ2-1,NA,CASSLALDEQFF,TGTGCCAGCAGCTTAGCCTTAGATGAGCAGTTCTTC
few,TRBV7-9,TRBJ2-6,NA,CASSFAYLSGANVLTF,TGTGCCAGCAGCTTCGCGTACCTTTCTGGGGCCAACGTCCTGACTTTC
NA,TRBV6-5,TRBJ1-3,NA,CASTGSGNTIYF,TGTGCCAGCACGGGTTCTGGAAACACCATATATTTT
NA,TRBV19,TRBJ1-2,TRBD1,CASSSLTGGVSRGYTF,TGTGCCAGTAGCAGCCTGACAGGGGGAGTCTCAAGGGGCTACACCTTC
NA,TRBV5-5,TRBJ1-1,TRBD1,CASDLRTGSDTEAFF,TGTGCCAGCGACCTGAGGACAGGATCGGACACTGAAGCTTTCTTT
few,TRBV5-1,TRBJ1-6,NA,CASSLDRIGNSPLHF,TGCGCCAGCAGCTTGGATCGCATCGGGAATTCACCCCTCCACTTT
NA,TRBV5-6,TRBJ2-3,NA,CASSRGPASVLTDTQYF,TGTGCCAGCAGCAGAGGACCGGCTAGCGTTCTCACAGATACGCAGTATTTT
NA,TRBV29-1,TRBJ2-2,NA,CSVGGGAGELFF,TGCAGCGTTGGAGGGGGGGCCGGGGAGCTGTTTTTT
NA,TRBV5-1,TRBJ2-1,TRBD1,CASSVRDRGRYGQFF,TGCGCCAGCAGCGTCCGGGACAGGGGTAGATATGGGCAGTTCTTC
few,TRBV25-1,TRBJ1-1,NA,CASSESGPAEAFF,TGTGCCAGCAGTGAGTCGGGTCCAGCTGAAGCTTTCTTT
NA,TRBV5-1,TRBJ1-5,TRBD1,CASSLTGQVNQPQHF,TGCGCCAGCAGCTTGACGGGACAGGTAAATCAGCCCCAGCATTTT
few,TRBV4-2,TRBJ1-2,TRBD1,CASSQEGSGGGGYGYTF,TGTGCCAGCAGCCAAGAAGGGTCAGGGGGCGGTGGCTATGGCTACACCTTC
NA,TRBV4-1,TRBJ2-7,TRBD2,CASSQPTSGRYYEQYF,TGCGCCAGCAGCCAACCTACTAGCGGGAGATACTACGAGCAGTACTTC
few,TRBV7-2,TRBJ2-3,TRBD1,CASSQGQHRGTQYF,TGTGCCAGCAGCCAGGGACAGCACAGAGGTACGCAGTATTTT
NA,TRBV4-3,TRBJ2-1,NA,CASSQAAGFSYNEQFF,TGCGCCAGCAGCCAAGCTGCGGGTTTCTCCTACAATGAGCAGTTCTTC